A selection of T cell receptor beta chains follows, all from one sample in a study of OX40 agonist ivuxolimab in advanced cancers. Measured with immunoSEQ multiplex PCR; TCRdb has only the in-frame clones, and not every one. The data contain approximately 28,000 clones, approximately 81% of them seen just once; the ten biggest clones take up roughly a sixth. The material was CD4+ or CD8+ T cells sorted from blood, obtained in a trial of the OX40 agonist ivuxolimab. The receptors here all came from an adult with an advanced solid tumor such as melanoma, head and neck, liver or kidney cancer. Each CDR3 is given with its conserved first and last residue. A D gene is named only where the DNA matches it firmly. The size of a clone is reported for some rows only, either as once, few or many, or as a class for expanded clones.

j_gene | abundance | v_gene | d_gene | len | CDR3aa | CDR3nt
TRBJ2-7 | - | TRBV6-1 | TRBD1 | 14 | CASSSIGTGVEQYF | TGTGCCAGCAGTTCAATCGGGACAGGGGTCGAGCAGTACTTC
TRBJ1-4 | - | TRBV13 | - | 14 | CASSSGVGSEKLFF | TGTGCCAGCAGCTCCGGGGTGGGGAGTGAAAAACTGTTTTTT
TRBJ1-5 | - | TRBV25-1 | - | 15 | CASHTDTSRNQPQHF | TGTGCCAGCCACACCGACACCTCACGCAATCAGCCCCAGCATTTT
TRBJ2-2 | - | TRBV28 | TRBD1 | 15 | CASRRTGANTGELFF | TGTGCCAGCAGAAGGACAGGTGCGAACACCGGGGAGCTGTTTTTT
TRBJ1-2 | once | TRBV12-5 | - | 14 | CASGLAGGYYGYTF | TGTGCTAGTGGTTTGGCGGGGGGGTACTATGGCTACACCTTC
TRBJ2-5 | - | TRBV27 | TRBD1 | 14 | CASSTGQGRETQYF | TGTGCCAGCAGCACCGGACAGGGGAGGGAGACCCAGTACTTC
TRBJ2-3 | - | TRBV7-9 | - | 15 | CASARDTRRTDTQYF | TGTGCCAGTGCCCGGGACACCCGTCGAACAGATACGCAGTATTTT
TRBJ2-1 | - | TRBV7-6 | TRBD2 | 17 | CASSGASGRNSYNEQFF | TGTGCCAGCAGCGGGGCTAGCGGGAGGAACTCCTACAATGAGCAGTTCTTC
TRBJ1-1 | - | TRBV7-6 | - | 14 | CASSLGGANTEAFF | TGTGCCAGCAGCTTAGGGGGTGCGAACACTGAAGCTTTCTTT
TRBJ2-3 | - | TRBV15 | - | 15 | CATSRSGTVDYTQYF | TGTGCCACCAGCAGATCCGGGACGGTCGATTATACGCAGTATTTT
TRBJ1-1 | - | TRBV6-5 | - | 15 | CASSSDRPLFTEAFF | TGTGCCAGCAGTTCGGACCGACCCCTTTTCACTGAAGCTTTCTTT
TRBJ1-2 | - | TRBV13 | TRBD1 | 17 | CASSLGTDPRTNYGYTF | TGTGCCAGCAGCTTGGGGACAGACCCTAGAACTAACTATGGCTACACCTTC
TRBJ2-5 | - | TRBV14 | - | 11 | CASSQQETQYF | TGTGCCAGCAGCCAACAAGAGACCCAGTACTTC
TRBJ2-5 | - | TRBV2 | - | 15 | CASSESTGQQETQYF | TGTGCCAGCAGTGAATCGACGGGACAACAAGAGACCCAGTACTTC
TRBJ1-5 | once | TRBV9 | TRBD1 | 14 | CASLTGAYNQPQHF | TGTGCCAGCCTGACAGGGGCTTACAATCAGCCCCAGCATTTT
TRBJ1-2 | - | TRBV19 | - | 13 | CASRWDGLYGYTF | TGTGCCAGTAGATGGGACGGCCTCTATGGCTACACCTTC
TRBJ2-7 | - | TRBV13 | TRBD2 | 15 | CASSLGSSGQNEQYF | TGTGCCAGCAGCTTAGGTAGTAGCGGGCAAAACGAGCAGTACTTC
TRBJ2-7 | - | TRBV5-4 | - | 14 | CASSSRDQPYEQYF | TGTGCCAGCAGCTCCCGGGACCAACCCTACGAGCAGTACTTC
TRBJ2-7 | - | TRBV6-6 | TRBD2 | 13 | CASSWTSANEQYF | TGTGCCAGCAGTTGGACTAGCGCCAACGAGCAGTACTTC
TRBJ2-7 | - | TRBV19 | - | 14 | CASSIGGATYEQYF | TGTGCCAGTAGTATAGGAGGGGCCACCTACGAGCAGTACTTC
TRBJ1-1 | few | TRBV12-2 | - | 14 | CASRLDREGTEAFF | TGTGCAAGTCGCCTTGACAGGGAAGGAACTGAAGCTTTCTTT
TRBJ1-2 | - | TRBV4-3 | TRBD1 | 14 | CASSQDPGGWGYTF | TGCGCCAGCAGCCAAGATCCAGGGGGATGGGGCTACACCTTC
TRBJ2-7 | - | TRBV11-2 | - | 10 | CASSNWEQYF | TGTGCCAGCAGCAATTGGGAGCAGTACTTC
TRBJ2-3 | - | TRBV28 | - | 13 | CASSFYSSDTQYF | TGTGCCAGCAGTTTCTACAGCTCAGATACGCAGTATTTT
TRBJ1-5 | - | TRBV7-9 | TRBD1 | 15 | CASSLDGTGNQPQHF | TGTGCCAGCAGCTTGGACGGGACAGGCAATCAGCCCCAGCATTTT